A selection of T cell receptor beta chains follows, all from one sample in a study of T cell repertoires in cytomegalovirus infection. Their target antigens are unknown. A single record per CDR3 protein comes from TCRdb applying MiXCR to the reads. The sample lists some 800,000 distinct CDR3 sequences, over 25% seen once, with around 12% in the top ten. The specimen was cultured CD8+ T cells from PBMCs, collected from culture after CMV antigen stimulation. The receptors were sampled from a human donor in good health (CMV status not recorded). Some clones in this sample may be carry-over from other donors' samples. Each CDR3 is given with its conserved first and last residue. D genes are given only for firm matches. Rows give clone size only sometimes, using once, few, many, or a class for an expanded clone.

. few TRBJ2-2 TRBV5-1 TGCGCCAGCGTGTCGGGCAGCAACACCGGGGAGCTGTTTTTT CASVSGSNTGELFF
TRBD1 . TRBJ2-3 TRBV24-1 TGTGCCACCAGTGATACCGGGACAGGGGACACAGATACGCAGTATTTT CATSDTGTGDTDTQYF
. . TRBJ2-7 TRBV15 TGTGCCACCAGCAGAGTCGCGGGACCTAGCTACGAGCAGTACTTC CATSRVAGPSYEQYF
. . TRBJ2-3 TRBV29-1 TGCAGCGTTGAAACACCAAGGGGGGGCGATCGCACAGATACGCAGTATTTT CSVETPRGGDRTDTQYF
. few TRBJ1-2 TRBV6-4 TGTGCCAGCAGCGTAGGGACGGGAAGGAACTATGGCTACACCTTC CASSVGTGRNYGYTF
. . TRBJ2-7 TRBV27 TGTGCCAGCAGTCCCCTCGCAGACTACGAGCAGTACTTC CASSPLADYEQYF
TRBD1 few TRBJ1-2 TRBV25-1 TGTGCCAGCAGTGAATATGGAGACAGGGGTTTATCCTATGGCTACACCTTC CASSEYGDRGLSYGYTF
TRBD1 . TRBJ1-2 TRBV6-1 TGTGCCAGCAGTGTCCAGGGGGCTAACTATGGCTACACCTTC CASSVQGANYGYTF
. many TRBJ2-5 TRBV12-3/TRBV12-4 TGTGCCAGCACCCTGGGAGGTGGTGTTGGTGAGACCCAGTACTTC CASTLGGGVGETQYF
. . TRBJ2-1 TRBV5-5 TGTGCCAGCTTCGGTTACTCCTACAATGAGCAGTTCTTC CASFGYSYNEQFF
. . TRBJ2-7 TRBV7-6 TGTGCCCGCAGCTTAGACCCCGGGTCCTACGAGCAGTACTTC CARSLDPGSYEQYF
TRBD2 few TRBJ2-1 TRBV4-1 TGCGCCAGCAGCCAAGTGGGGACTAAGAATGAGCAGTTCTTC CASSQVGTKNEQFF
TRBD1 . TRBJ1-2 TRBV10-2 TGCGCCAGCAGTGAGACCCCCGCCGGGACAGGGAACTATGGCTACACCTTC CASSETPAGTGNYGYTF
TRBD1 . TRBJ2-1 TRBV27 TGTGCCAGCATCTCGGACAGGGGCGATGAGCAGTTCTTC CASISDRGDEQFF
TRBD2 many TRBJ2-3 TRBV28 TGTGCCAGCAGTGCACCCTTTGCGGGGGGGCAGTATTTT CASSAPFAGGQYF
. few TRBJ1-5 TRBV5-5 TGTGCCAGCAGCTTGGCGACAGGCTATCAGCCCCAGCATTTT CASSLATGYQPQHF